Below are 10 T cell receptor beta chains sequenced from a single sample in a study of response to subunit inactivated influenza vaccine. TCRdb independently ran MiXCR on the RT-PCR reads; one entry per CDR3 protein. The table records 500,000 to 550,000 distinct CDR3 sequences, approximately 24% of them present only once. These data also formed part of another study, on T cells expressing NK-cell markers. That publication notes: As the method of synthesis, 5'RACE template switching with UMIs yielded TCR beta cDNA.

The specimen was CD4+ T cells sorted from PBMCs, collected less than 13 days after vaccination. The receptors derive from a man in his fifties or sixties who received an inactivated influenza vaccine.

CDR3 nucleotides: TGCAGTGCTTCGCTTCCTATTTTGAACACTGAAGCTTTCTTT. Protein product: CSASLPILNTEAFF. This chain uses TRBV20-1 with TRBJ1-1, with D unclear. Germline V CDR1 and CDR2: DFQATT, SNEGSKA (reference sequence). The CDR3 is 14 amino acids. The ends were cut back, 5 bases at V and 0 bases at J, with 13 bases in the middle.

The chain employs TRBV24-1 and TRBJ2-5; the D gene is possibly TRBD1 (6 bases). The V gene's germline CDR1 is KGHDR and CDR2 SFDVKD. Trimming cost V 10 bases and J 5 bases, with 16 bases left between them. This CDR3 has 13 residues. The CDR3 DNA reads as TGTGCCACGCGAACAGGGTCGGGGGAGACCCAGTACTTC. This encodes CATRTGSGETQYF.

The chain joins TRBV7-2 to TRBJ2-1, with TRBD2 matching over 7 bases. CDR1 and CDR2 (germline): SGHTA, FQGNSA. The V gene end was trimmed by 10 bases and the J gene end by 8 bases; junction bases not matched to a gene: 11. The length of the CDR3 is 13 residues. For the CDR3, the DNA is TGTGCCACCAGTCGGGTAGCGGGCGATGAGCAGTTCTTC. This encodes CATSRVAGDEQFF.

At least ten counts were recorded for this clonotype. The chain employs TRBV3-1 and TRBJ1-5; D may be TRBD1 (5 bases). Germline-derived CDR1 and CDR2 are LGHDT and YNNKEL (reference sequence). V was shortened by 4 bases and J by 4 bases, with 14 bases between the two germline ends. The CDR3 consists of 15 residues. CDR3 sequence (DNA): TGTGCCAGCAGCCCCCGGTGGGGGGGAAATCAGCCCCAGCATTTT. Amino acids: CASSPRWGGNQPQHF.

This clonotype was recorded a few times. J is TRBJ1-5 and V is TRBV5-6; 8 positions match TRBD1. Losses at the gene ends were 4 bases for V and 10 bases for J; bases not matched to a gene: 16. CDR1 and CDR2 from the germline V gene are SGHDT and YYEEEE. The length of the CDR3 is 16 residues. This chain's CDR3 is CASSLSLRGLFGPQHF. CDR3 in DNA: TGTGCCAGCAGCCTTTCTCTCAGGGGGCTATTTGGACCCCAGCATTTT. Supplemented by reference TRBV5-6 and TRBJ1-5, the full variable domain reads DAGVTQSPTHLIKTRGQQVTLRCSPKSGHDTVSWYQQALGQGPQFIFQYYEEEERQRGNFPDRFSGHQFPNYSSELNVNALLLGDSALYLCASSLSLRGLFGPQHFGDGTRLSIL.

This clonotype was observed a few times. This chain uses TRBV7-2 with TRBJ1-5; TRBD1 aligns across 8 bases. This CDR3 region has 15 residues. Losses at the gene ends were 2 bases for V and 9 bases for J; bases not matched to a gene: 9. Germline V gene lookup returns CDR1 SGHTA and CDR2 FQGNSA. In nucleotides, the CDR3 is TGTGCCAGCAGCTTATCTCGGACAGGGAGATCGCCCCAGCATTTT. The encoded protein is CASSLSRTGRSPQHF.

The rearrangement uses TRBV12-3 or TRBV12-4 and TRBJ2-1; 9 bases fit TRBD2. Trimming at V came to 3 bases and at J to 7 bases, leaving 7 bases not matched to a gene. The CDR3 is made up of 15 amino acids. The CDR3 DNA sequence: TGTGCCAGCAGTTTGGGTAGCGGGAGATATAATGAGCAGTTCTTC. This sequence encodes CASSLGSGRYNEQFF.

This clonotype was seen a single time. The chain has TRBV5-1 and TRBJ1-6; D unresolved. The germline V gene has CDR1 SGHRS and CDR2 YFSETQ. The CDR3 covers 14 residues. V lost 4 bases and J lost 10, with 15 bases in between. The CDR3 DNA reads TGCGCCAGCAGCACATCAGAGGGTAGCTCACCCCTCCACTTT. This translates into CASSTSEGSSPLHF.

This chain links TRBV29-1 with TRBJ2-5, with 10 bases lining up with TRBD1. V lost 5 bases, J lost 0 bases, and 3 bases stayed unmatched. The germline V gene encodes CDR1 SQVTM and CDR2 ANQGSEA. This CDR3 is built from 14 residues. CDR3 in DNA: TGCAGCGTTCTGGACAGGGGGGACCAAGAGACCCAGTACTTC. Protein product: CSVLDRGDQETQYF.

CDR3 DNA sequence: TGTGCCAGCAGCTTAGGGGGGGTGTACCAAGAGACCCAGTACTTC. Translated, it gives CASSLGGVYQETQYF. The gene calls are TRBV7-2 and TRBJ2-5, with D possibly being TRBD2 (6 bases). Germline values: CDR1 SGHTA, CDR2 FQGNSA. The CDR3 extends over 15 amino acids. Between the trimmed V and J ends, which lost 1 base and 0 bases, there was a span of 9 bases.